What follows are 26 T cell receptor beta chains derived from one specimen sequenced in a study of metastatic and nonmetastatic thyroid tumors. With MiXCR, TCRdb reprocessed the PCR reads. The table has more than 35,000 clones, roughly 13% seen once. All patients were untreated before thyroid surgery. The sequenced sample was blood. The source of these receptors is a female donor with papillary thyroid cancer or a benign thyroid nodule (not recorded which). Some clones in this sample may be carry-over from other donors' samples.

About this clone itself: The junction does not match germline at one end; this may be a read error. J is TRBJ2-3 and V is TRBV10-3; D is ambiguous. The CDR3 has 13 residues. CDR1 and CDR2 from the germline V gene are ENHRY and SYGVKD. CDR3 region: CDISLLNTDTQYF. The DNA for the CDR3 is TGTGACATCAGCTTACTGAACACGGATACGCAGTATTTT.

Remarks on this clone: Relative to the germline gene, one junction end is altered; a read error may explain this. The chain has TRBV15 and TRBJ2-7; tentatively, D is TRBD2 (5 bases). The length of the CDR3 is 18 residues. CDR1 is LNHNV, CDR2 YYDKDF, per germline (reference sequence). The CDR3 reads CATSRDSVLGKAGYELYF. Written as DNA, the CDR3 is TGTGCCACCAGCAGAGATAGCGTACTAGGGAAAGCAGGATACGAGCTGTACTTC.

This clone came up a few times. The CDR3 protein is CASSQTMNTEAFF. As DNA, the CDR3 is TGTGCCAGTAGTCAGACAATGAACACTGAAGCTTTCTTT. The rearrangement uses TRBV19 and TRBJ1-1, with unresolved D. The V end was cut by 5 bases, the J end by 0 bases, with 7 bases between. Germline V lookup: CDR1 LNHDA, CDR2 SQIVND (reference sequence). CDR3 length: 13 amino acids. Using reference TRBV19 and TRBJ1-1 for the parts outside the CDR3, the full variable domain is DGGITQSPKYLFRKEGQNVTLSCEQNLNHDAMYWYRQDPGQGLRLIYYSQIVNDFQKGDIAEGYSVSREKKESFPLTVTSAQKNPTAFYLCASSQTMNTEAFFGQGTRLTVV.

This clone was found many times. The chain joins TRBV20-1 to TRBJ1-1; a weak D match, TRBD1 (6 bases). The V end was cut by 5 bases, the J end by 6 bases, with 10 bases between. Germline CDR1 reads DFQATT; CDR2 reads SNEGSKA (reference sequence). The CDR3 runs to 11 residues. The CDR3 region is CSAPRTAEAFF. The CDR3 DNA sequence: TGCAGTGCTCCCCGGACAGCTGAAGCTTTCTTT.

In its sample, this clone is medium-sized. V usage is TRBV20-1 and J usage is TRBJ1-2, with D maybe TRBD1 (6 bases). The CDR3 runs 12 residues. The germline V and J ends were trimmed by 6 bases and 8 bases, with 16 bases remaining between them. The germline V gene encodes CDR1 DFQATT and CDR2 SNEGSKA (reference sequence). The CDR3 DNA reads as TGCAGTGCCCAGGGTGGGGGGCAGGGCTACACCTTC. Protein product: CSAQGGGQGYTF.

At least ten counts were recorded for this clone. The chain has TRBV4-1 and TRBJ1-5; D ambiguous. Deletions cut 0 bases from V and 0 bases from J, with 15 bases between. Per germline, CDR1 MGHRA and CDR2 YSYEKL. This CDR3 region has 18 residues. The CDR3 DNA follows: TGCGCCAGCAGCCAAGACCCGAGGACTGTAGATAGCAATCAGCCCCAGCATTTT. This sequence encodes CASSQDPRTVDSNQPQHF.

This clone was seen many times. Likely a read error: the CDR3 ends without its conserved phenylalanine or tryptophan. The V and J genes are TRBV6-1 and TRBJ1-2, with 8 bases that match TRBD1. This CDR3 spans 13 amino acids. The germline V gene has CDR1 MNHNS and CDR2 SASEGT. As DNA, the CDR3 is TGTGCCAGCAGGGAAGGACAGGGCGATGGCTACACCCTC. Protein product: CASREGQGDGYTL.

This clone has a count of ten or more. The chain is built from TRBV29-1 and TRBJ1-1, with D hard to call. V was shortened by 4 bases and J by 0 bases, with 12 bases between the two germline ends. Germline lookup yields CDR1 SQVTM and CDR2 ANQGSEA. The CDR3 spans 14 residues. In nucleotides, the CDR3 is TGCAGCGTTGCCCCTGTGGAAATGAACACTGAAGCTTTCTTT. Protein product: CSVAPVEMNTEAFF.

By sample fraction, this clone is medium-sized. The chain has TRBV27 and TRBJ2-2, with 9 bases lining up with TRBD2. V dropped 2 bases and J dropped 3; count of bases not matched to a gene: 4. The CDR3 totals 16 residues. Germline lookup yields CDR1 MNHEY and CDR2 SMNVEV (reference sequence). The CDR3 here is CASSLVSGRDTGELFF. CDR3 nucleotides: TGTGCCAGCAGTTTAGTTAGCGGGAGAGACACCGGGGAGCTGTTTTTT.

This clone was counted at least ten times. This chain connects TRBV2 to TRBJ2-1; TRBD1 is a possible D gene (8 bases). This CDR3 has 15 residues. The V end was cut by 3 bases, the J end by 6 bases, with 15 bases between. Germline V gene lookup returns CDR1 SNHLY and CDR2 FYNNEI. The DNA for the CDR3 is TGTGCCAGCAGTGAGCCCAACAGGGGGGGCAATGAGCAGTTCTTC. Translation: CASSEPNRGGNEQFF.

This clone is judged medium-sized. This chain connects TRBV4-2 to TRBJ2-2; 11 positions agree with TRBD2. CDR1 is LGHNA and CDR2 is YNFKEQ in the germline V gene. The J segment lost 2 bases and the V segment lost 8 bases, leaving 13 bases of the junction unmatched. The CDR3 length is 18 residues. The CDR3 DNA sequence: TGTGCCAGCTATAATTTGATAGCGGGAGGGCCCAACACCGGGGAGCTGTTTTTT. As protein: CASYNLIAGGPNTGELFF.

This chain connects TRBV9 to TRBJ2-3, with D possibly being TRBD1 (6 bases). Trimming removed 1 base from V and 0 bases from J, with 15 bases in between. CDR3 length: 17 amino acids. Germline assignment: CDR1 SGDLS and CDR2 YYNGEE. The DNA of the CDR3 is TGTGCCAGCAGCGTACTATATGGGACAAGGAGCACAGATACGCAGTATTTT. Translation gives CASSVLYGTRSTDTQYF. The complete variable domain, with remaining parts taken from reference TRBV9 and TRBJ2-3, reads DSGVTQTPKHLITATGQRVTLRCSPRSGDLSVYWYQQSLDQGLQFLIQYYNGEERAKGNILERFSAQQFPDLHSELNLSSLELGDSALYFCASSVLYGTRSTDTQYFGPGTRLTVL.

This clone was observed at least ten times. V is TRBV27 and J is TRBJ2-7; 11 nucleotides line up with TRBD2. This CDR3 contains 16 residues. Germline V gene lookup returns CDR1 MNHEY and CDR2 SMNVEV (reference sequence). Trimming cost V 3 bases and J 4 bases; bases outside gene matches: 8. The CDR3 DNA sequence: TGTGCCAGCAGTTTTGGGGGGCTAGCGGGAGGTTACGAGCAGTACTTC. Translation gives CASSFGGLAGGYEQYF.

The sample holds many counts of this clone. The chain is built from TRBV6-5 and TRBJ1-3; perhaps TRBD1 as D (5 bases). This CDR3 is 17 amino acids long. The germline gives CDR1 MNHEY, CDR2 SVGAGI. Trimming took off 0 bases at V and 0 bases at J, with 12 bases between the two ends. The CDR3 DNA reads as TGTGCCAGCAGTTACTCGGGGGGAAAGGACTCTGGAAACACCATATATTTT. The encoded protein is CASSYSGGKDSGNTIYF.

This clone was counted ten times or more. This same CDR3 is encoded by further DNA sequences in the sample. The V and J genes are TRBV7-3 and TRBJ2-3; D call uncertain. V was cut by 5 bases and J by 4 bases, with 19 bases left in between. CDR1 is SGHTA, CDR2 FQGTGA, per germline. The CDR3 is 16 residues long. The CDR3 DNA reads as TGTGCCAGCAGCCCCGCCGGCGGCTCGTTCGCAGATACGCAGTATTTT. Its protein is CASSPAGGSFADTQYF.

The rearrangement uses TRBV7-8 and TRBJ1-1, with D uncertain. The CDR3 loop spans 12 amino acids. CDR1 is SGHVS and CDR2 is FQNEAQ in the germline V gene. CDR3 region: CATSSSYTEAFF. CDR3 coding DNA: TGTGCTACCAGTTCCTCATACACTGAAGCTTTCTTT. Combining the CDR3 with reference TRBV7-8 and TRBJ1-1 gives the whole variable domain GAGVSQSPRYKVAKRGQDVALRCDPISGHVSLFWYQQALGQGPEFLTYFQNEAQLDKSGLPSDRFFAERPEGSVSTLKIQRTQQEDSAVYLCATSSSYTEAFFGQGTRLTVV.

This clone occurred a few times. This may come from a read error, since a much larger clone is one base off. The sample contains more than one DNA sequence encoding this CDR3. The V and J genes are TRBV9 and TRBJ1-1; perhaps TRBD1 as D (5 bases). CDR1 is SGDLS, CDR2 YYNGEE, per germline. V was clipped by 0 bases and J by 8 bases, with 17 bases between them. This CDR3 region has 15 residues. CDR3 loop: CASSVDGGDLIEAFF. CDR3 coding DNA: TGTGCCAGCAGCGTAGATGGGGGGGATCTTATCGAAGCTTTCTTT.

In regard to this clone: A junction boundary mismatches the germline segment, possibly from a read error. This chain uses TRBV6-5 with TRBJ2-1; a possible D gene is TRBD2 (6 bases). Per germline, CDR1 MNHEY and CDR2 SVGAGI. The CDR3 runs to 17 residues. CDR3 bases: TGTACCAGCAGTTACTCCGGACTATCGGGAGTCTACAATGAGCAGTTCTTC. Translating it yields CTSSYSGLSGVYNEQFF.

This clone was counted many times. The rearrangement joins TRBV12-5 to TRBJ2-7; D remains unclear. With 7 bases removed from V and 6 bases from J, the gap between germline ends came to 7 bases. This CDR3 is built from 10 residues. Germline V gene sequence: CDR1 LGHNT, CDR2 FRNRAP. The CDR3 loop reads CASAPSEQYF. For the CDR3, the DNA is TGTGCTAGTGCCCCGAGCGAGCAGTACTTC.

With respect to this clone: Other DNA sequences from this sample encode an identical CDR3 as well. The V call is TRBV6-9, the J call TRBJ2-7; 7 bases fit TRBD1. CDR1 is MNHGY, CDR2 SVAAGI, per germline. Trimming removed 8 bases from V and 10 bases from J; junction bases left unmatched: 26. The CDR3 loop spans 17 amino acids. The CDR3 here is CASPPSPGTGARFGQYF. The CDR3 DNA reads as TGTGCCAGCCCCCCCTCCCCGGGCACAGGGGCCCGTTTCGGTCAGTACTTC.

This clone was counted ten times or more. The rearrangement joins TRBV13 to TRBJ2-7; 9 bases align to TRBD2. Germline V gene lookup returns CDR1 PRHDT and CDR2 FYEKMQ (reference sequence). V lost 6 bases to trimming and J lost 5 bases; unmatched junction nucleotides: 8. CDR3 length: 14 residues. In nucleotides, the CDR3 is TGTGCCAGCAGACGTAGCGGGAGTCTCCACGAGCAGTACTTC. Amino acid sequence: CASRRSGSLHEQYF.

This clone was detected ten times or more. The CDR3 nucleotides are TGTGCCAGCAGTAAACCAATCAGCGGTACCTCCTACAATGAGCAGTTCTTC. This codes for CASSKPISGTSYNEQFF. The V gene is TRBV6-2 or TRBV6-3, the J gene TRBJ2-1, with D tentatively TRBD2 (5 bases). The CDR3 extends over 17 amino acids. The ends were cut back, 5 bases at V and 0 bases at J, with 17 bases in the middle. Germline V CDR1 and CDR2: MNHEY, SVGEGT.

This clone was recorded at least ten times. The chain uses TRBV6-1 and TRBJ1-2; possibly TRBD1 for D (6 bases). V lost 5 bases and J 0 bases, leaving 19 bases between the germline ends. The CDR3 is made up of 17 amino acids. The V gene's germline CDR1 is MNHNS and CDR2 SASEGT. CDR3: CASSTLQKGGANYGYTF. The CDR3 DNA follows: TGTGCCAGCAGTACCCTACAGAAGGGGGGGGCTAACTATGGCTACACCTTC.

This clone has a count of ten or more. The J gene is TRBJ1-2, the V gene TRBV9; D ambiguous. Germline V gene sequence: CDR1 SGDLS, CDR2 YYNGEE. V lost 0 bases, J lost 8 bases, and 8 bases lay in between. This CDR3 comprises 12 residues. CDR3 amino acids: CASSVEVGGYTF. CDR3 nucleotide sequence: TGTGCCAGCAGCGTAGAGGTAGGAGGCTACACCTTC.

As for this clone: This may be a read error, as it is one base from a much larger clone. The chain carries TRBV5-1 and TRBJ1-1; 7 bases align to TRBD1. This CDR3 region has 13 residues. The germline V gene has CDR1 SGHRS and CDR2 YFSETQ. CDR3 bases: TGCGCCAGCAGACTGACAGGGTTGACTGAAGCTCTCTTT. Its protein product is CASRLTGLTEALF.

This clone was observed many times. A much more abundant neighbour one base away suggests this may be a read error. This sequence joins TRBV27 and TRBJ1-1; tentatively, D is TRBD1 (5 bases). This CDR3 region has 16 residues. Germline CDR1 and CDR2: MNHEY and SMNVEV (reference sequence). CDR3 region: CASSPLRGSLNTAAFF. CDR3 in DNA: TGTGCCAGCAGTCCTTTACGGGGGAGTTTGAACACTGCAGCTTTCTTT.